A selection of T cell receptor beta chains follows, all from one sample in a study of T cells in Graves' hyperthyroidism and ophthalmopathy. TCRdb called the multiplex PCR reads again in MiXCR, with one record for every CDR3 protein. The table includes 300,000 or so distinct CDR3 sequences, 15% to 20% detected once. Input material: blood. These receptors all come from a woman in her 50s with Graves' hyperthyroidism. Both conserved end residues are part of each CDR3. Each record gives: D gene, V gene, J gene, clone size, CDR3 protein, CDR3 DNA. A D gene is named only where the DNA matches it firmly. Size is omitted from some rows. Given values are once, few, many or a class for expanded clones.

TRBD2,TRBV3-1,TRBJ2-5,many,CASSQQRGGTQYF,TGTGCCAGCAGCCAACAGCGGGGGGGCACCCAGTACTTC
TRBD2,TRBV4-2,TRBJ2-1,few,CASSQGTLGTSGREQFF,TGTGCCAGCAGCCAAGGGACGCTCGGGACTAGCGGGAGAGAGCAGTTCTTC
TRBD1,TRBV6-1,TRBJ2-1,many,CASSSPGQGYNEQFF,TGTGCCAGCAGTTCACCGGGACAGGGCTACAATGAGCAGTTCTTC
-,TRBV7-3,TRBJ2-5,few,CASSLTPGDETQYF,TGTGCCAGCAGCTTAACCCCAGGGGACGAGACCCAGTACTTC
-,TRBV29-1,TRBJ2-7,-,CSVAARGYEQYF,TGCAGCGTTGCGGCGCGCGGCTACGAGCAGTACTTC
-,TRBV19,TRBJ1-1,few,CASSRDKYYEAFF,TGTGCCAGTAGCCGGGACAAATATTATGAAGCTTTCTTT
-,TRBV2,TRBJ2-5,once,CASSAGGGRQETQYF,TGTGCCAGCAGTGCCGGAGGTGGACGACAAGAGACCCAGTACTTC
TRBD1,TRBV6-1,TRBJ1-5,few,CASSTTGAQWPQHF,TGTGCCAGCAGCACGACAGGGGCGCAGTGGCCCCAGCATTTT
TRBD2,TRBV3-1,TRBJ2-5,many,CASSQDRESGRSSTQYF,TGTGCCAGCAGCCAAGATAGGGAGAGCGGGAGGTCTTCAACCCAGTACTTC
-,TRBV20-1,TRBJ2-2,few,CSARDQRIGPTGELFF,TGCAGTGCTAGAGATCAGCGAATTGGTCCCACCGGGGAGCTGTTTTTT
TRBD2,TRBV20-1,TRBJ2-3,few,CSASGTSRGGLTDTQYF,TGCAGTGCCTCGGGGACTAGCCGGGGGGGCCTAACAGATACGCAGTATTTT
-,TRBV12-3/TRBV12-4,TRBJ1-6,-,CASSLFAVSSPLHF,TGTGCCAGCAGTTTATTCGCGGTTTCTTCACCCCTCCACTTT
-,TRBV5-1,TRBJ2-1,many,CASSYRGGDNEQFF,TGCGCCAGCAGCTACCGCGGTGGGGACAATGAGCAGTTCTTC
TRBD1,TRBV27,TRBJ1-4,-,CASSPLRDSAEKLFF,TGTGCCAGCAGCCCACTCCGGGACAGTGCCGAAAAACTGTTTTTT
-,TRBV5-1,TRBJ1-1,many,CASSPRELTEAFF,TGCGCCAGCAGCCCCCGGGAACTGACTGAAGCTTTCTTT
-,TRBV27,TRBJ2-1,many,CASSLGRGKNEQFF,TGTGCCAGCAGTTTAGGGAGAGGGAAAAATGAGCAGTTCTTC
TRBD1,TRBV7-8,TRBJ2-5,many,CASSWSGTGSTQYF,TGTGCCAGCAGCTGGTCCGGGACAGGGTCGACCCAGTACTTC
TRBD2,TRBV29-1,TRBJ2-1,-,CSVDQSGSRRLLDNEQFF,TGCAGCGTTGACCAAAGCGGGAGCCGTCGTTTGTTGGACAATGAGCAGTTCTTC
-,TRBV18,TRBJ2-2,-,CASSLREGSTGELFF,TGTGCCAGCTCACTTCGTGAGGGTAGCACCGGGGAGCTGTTTTTT
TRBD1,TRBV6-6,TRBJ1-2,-,CASSYNGQGGYTF,TGTGCCAGCAGTTACAACGGACAGGGGGGCTACACCTTC
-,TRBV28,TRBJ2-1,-,CASTLPKAPIYNEQFF,TGTGCCAGCACCCTGCCCAAGGCTCCGATCTACAATGAGCAGTTCTTC
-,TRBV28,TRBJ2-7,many,CASSLGREQYF,TGTGCCAGCAGTTTGGGGCGCGAGCAGTACTTC
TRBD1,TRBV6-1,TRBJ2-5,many,CASSSTGGFETQYF,TGTGCCAGCAGTTCCACAGGGGGGTTTGAGACCCAGTACTTC
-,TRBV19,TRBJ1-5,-,CASSIWGNNQPQHF,TGTGCCAGTAGTATATGGGGGAACAATCAGCCCCAGCATTTT
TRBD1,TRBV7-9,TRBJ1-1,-,CASSLAGGITEAFF,TGTGCCAGCAGCTTGGCAGGGGGGATCACTGAAGCTTTCTTT
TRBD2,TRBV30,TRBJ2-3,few,CAWGRTSGGTDTQYF,TGTGCCTGGGGAAGGACTAGCGGGGGCACAGATACGCAGTATTTT
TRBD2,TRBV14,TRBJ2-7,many,CASSRAGESDEQYF,TGTGCCAGCAGCCGAGCGGGAGAGTCTGACGAGCAGTACTTC
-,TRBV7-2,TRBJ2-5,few,CASSPRNSGVRETQYF,TGTGCCAGCAGCCCCCGGAACTCCGGCGTTCGAGAGACCCAGTACTTC
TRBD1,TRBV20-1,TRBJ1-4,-,CSARWTGGNEKLSF,TGCAGTGCTAGGTGGACAGGGGGGAATGAAAAACTGTCTTTT
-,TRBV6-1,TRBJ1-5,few,CASSDPGIMDQPQHF,TGTGCCAGCAGTGACCCGGGTATCATGGATCAGCCCCAGCATTTT
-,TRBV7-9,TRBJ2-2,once,CASSFYQGGTGELFF,TGTGCCAGCAGCTTTTATCAGGGAGGCACCGGGGAGCTGTTTTTT
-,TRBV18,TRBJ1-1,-,CASSPPGQSWVEAFF,TGTGCCAGCTCACCACCCGGGCAATCCTGGGTTGAAGCTTTCTTT
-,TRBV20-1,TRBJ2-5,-,CSARDLGVETQYF,TGCAGTGCTAGAGATTTGGGGGTAGAGACCCAGTACTTC
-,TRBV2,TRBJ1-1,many,CASSEIPDTNTEAFF,TGTGCCAGCAGTGAAATCCCCGACACGAACACTGAAGCTTTCTTT
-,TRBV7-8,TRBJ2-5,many,CASSFVEGVQETQYF,TGTGCCAGCAGCTTTGTCGAGGGGGTACAAGAGACCCAGTACTTC
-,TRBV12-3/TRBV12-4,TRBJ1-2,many,CASSSLRGNGYTF,TGTGCCAGCAGTTCCCTACGAGGGAATGGCTACACCTTC
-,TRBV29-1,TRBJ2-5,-,CSVGGYQETQYF,TGCAGCGTTGGGGGATACCAAGAGACCCAGTACTTC
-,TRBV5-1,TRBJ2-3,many,CASSLVAGSTDTQYF,TGCGCCAGCAGCTTGGTGGCAGGGAGCACAGATACGCAGTATTTT
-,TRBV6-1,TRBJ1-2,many,CASRVLMRADGYTF,TGTGCCAGCAGGGTACTCATGAGGGCCGATGGCTACACCTTC
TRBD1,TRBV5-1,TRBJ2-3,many,CASSSGQGSTDTQYF,TGCGCCAGCAGCTCGGGACAGGGTAGCACAGATACGCAGTATTTT
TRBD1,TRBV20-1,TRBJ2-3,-,CSARGIQGVGDTQYF,TGCAGTGCTAGAGGGATACAGGGGGTTGGAGATACGCAGTATTTT
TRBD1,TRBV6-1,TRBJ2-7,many,CASTGQGYKYEQYF,TGTGCCAGCACCGGACAGGGGTATAAGTACGAGCAGTACTTC
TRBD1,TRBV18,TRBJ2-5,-,CASSPGQRETQYF,TGTGCCAGCTCACCGGGACAGAGGGAGACCCAGTACTTC
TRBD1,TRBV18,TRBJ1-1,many,CASSPSGQGNTEAFF,TGTGCCAGCTCACCATCGGGACAGGGAAACACTGAAGCTTTCTTT
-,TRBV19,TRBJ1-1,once,CASSIDPRGASTEAFF,TGTGCCAGTAGTATAGACCCCCGGGGGGCAAGCACTGAAGCTTTCTTT
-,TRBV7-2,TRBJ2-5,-,CASSFPQQGFQETQYF,TGTGCCAGCAGCTTTCCTCAACAGGGTTTCCAAGAGACCCAGTACTTC
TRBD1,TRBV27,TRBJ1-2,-,CASSPLQGGASNYGYTF,TGTGCCAGCAGTCCCTTGCAGGGGGGGGCTTCTAACTATGGCTACACCTTC
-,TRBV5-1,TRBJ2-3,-,CASSLVGTLGDTQYF,TGCGCCAGCAGCTTGGTCGGGACGCTGGGTGATACGCAGTATTTT
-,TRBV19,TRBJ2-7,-,CASTFTSPSSYEQYF,TGTGCCAGTACTTTCACTAGCCCGAGCTCCTACGAGCAGTACTTC
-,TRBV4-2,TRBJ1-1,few,CASSQVGSGVDRTEAFF,TGTGCCAGCAGCCAAGTCGGGTCAGGGGTCGATCGGACTGAAGCTTTCTTT
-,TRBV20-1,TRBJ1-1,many,CSARDLEGMNTEAFF,TGCAGTGCTAGAGATCTCGAGGGGATGAACACTGAAGCTTTCTTT
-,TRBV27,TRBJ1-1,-,CASSLYLGANTEAFF,TGTGCCAGCAGTTTATATCTGGGTGCGAACACTGAAGCTTTCTTT
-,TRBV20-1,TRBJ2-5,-,CSAWDRTEGTQYF,TGCAGTGCTTGGGACCGAACGGAGGGGACCCAGTACTTC
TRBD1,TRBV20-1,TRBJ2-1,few,CSAPSGTGNEQFF,TGCAGTGCCCCTTCCGGGACAGGGAATGAGCAGTTCTTC
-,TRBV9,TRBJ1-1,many,CASSTQENTEAFF,TGTGCCAGCAGCACCCAGGAGAACACTGAAGCTTTCTTT